This T cell receptor beta chain originates from a study of tumor and adjacent non-tumor tissue in lung cancer. Study as a whole: Aged about 31 to 80 years, patients included nine to eleven men and roughly 5 women with stage I to III disease.

TCRbeta libraries were built with three rounds of nested PCR, modified from ARM-PCR. TCRdb analysed the multiplex PCR reads with MiXCR anew, one entry per CDR3 protein. The sample holds approximately 70,000 distinct CDR3 sequences, 60% to 75% seen once. No cell sorting was done before RNA was extracted from the tissue. The TCR sequence derives from a man in his 60s with non-small cell lung cancer. The sequenced sample consisted of lung tumor tissue.

The CDR3, as DNA: TGCAGTGCTAGAGATAAGCCAGCGGAGAACACCGGGGAGCTGTTTTTT. Its protein is CSARDKPAENTGELFF. The chain employs TRBV20-1 and TRBJ2-2; weak D call: TRBD2 (5 bases). This CDR3 is 16 amino acids long. Germline CDR1 reads DFQATT; CDR2 reads SNEGSKA (reference sequence). Trimming pared 0 bases from V and 1 base from J, leaving 12 bases between.